This entry features one T cell receptor (beta chain) sequence. The record originates from a study of control samples from healthy donors and cancer patients. Germline lookup yields CDR1 SGHRS and CDR2 YFSETQ. CDR3 size: 15 residues. Trimming removed 0 bases at V and 6 bases at J, with 13 bases between. Sequencing was performed with immunoSEQ multiplex PCR; in TCRdb, only in-frame clones are kept and a portion is missing. The sample has approximately 130,000 clones; about 87% are singletons. The receptor was derived from a man aged 25 to 45 in good health. The chain has TRBV5-1 and TRBJ2-1; a possible D gene is TRBD2 (5 bases). Source material: blood. The CDR3 loop reads CASSLAAGRFNEQFF. The CDR3 DNA is TGCGCCAGCAGCTTGGCGGCGGGTAGGTTCAATGAGCAGTTCTTC.